Shown below are 24 T cell receptor beta chains from a single sample sequenced in a study of OX40 agonist ivuxolimab in advanced cancers. Library preparation used the immunoSEQ multiplex PCR assay. TCRdb re-hosts the immuneACCESS table, in-frame sequences only. Its copies lack some clones; in the studies checked, an unresolved V gene accounts for under half of them, and the cause for the rest is not known. A total of about 53,000 clones appear in this sample, about 88% of them only once. 1.5% of the sample rests with the top ten. The material sequenced was CD4+ or CD8+ T cells sorted from blood, taken in a trial of the OX40 agonist ivuxolimab. Receptors originate from an adult with an advanced solid tumor such as melanoma, head and neck, liver or kidney cancer.

V is TRBV5-1 and J is TRBJ2-3; 10 bases map to TRBD1. This CDR3 region has 16 residues. J lost 1 base, V lost 0 bases, and 2 bases had no gene match. Germline CDR1 SGHRS, CDR2 YFSETQ. The DNA for the CDR3 is TGCGCCAGCAGCTTGGCCGGGACAGGGGGCACAGATACGCAGTATTTT. Amino acids: CASSLAGTGGTDTQYF.

The chain is built from TRBV19 and TRBJ2-2; the match to TRBD2 covers 9 bases. V trimming: 5 bases; J trimming: 3 bases; junction bases outside the gene matches: 7. There are 16 residues in the CDR3. The germline V gene has CDR1 LNHDA and CDR2 SQIVND (reference sequence). The CDR3 DNA follows: TGTGCCAGTAGTGCCCAGCGGGGGGCCGACACCGGGGAGCTGTTTTTT. The encoded protein is CASSAQRGADTGELFF.

This clone was seen just once. The chain recombines TRBV7-3 with TRBJ2-6; TRBD1 matches at 7 bases. V dropped 5 bases and J dropped 2; count of bases not matched to a gene: 6. The germline CDR1 and CDR2 sequences are SGHTA and FQGTGA. The CDR3 has 16 amino acids. The CDR3 loop reads CASSPGTVPGANVLTF. In DNA, the CDR3 is TGTGCCAGCAGCCCCGGGACAGTCCCTGGGGCCAACGTCCTGACTTTC.

The CDR3 reads CASSEVEGIYEQYF. CDR3 nucleotides: TGTGCCAGCAGTGAAGTGGAGGGGATATACGAGCAGTACTTC. The chain links TRBV6-1 to TRBJ2-7, with D possibly being TRBD2 (6 bases). The V gene lost 1 base and the J gene lost 4 bases, with 11 bases spanning the gap. The CDR3 consists of 14 residues. Per germline, CDR1 MNHNS and CDR2 SASEGT.

This clone was seen only once. The chain has TRBV29-1 and TRBJ1-5; no firm D call. Germline CDR1 reads SQVTM; CDR2 reads ANQGSEA. The CDR3 contains 12 residues. V was trimmed by 8 bases and J by 7 bases, leaving 15 bases between them. The CDR3 DNA reads TGCAGCACTGGGGAATTCGGGCAGCCCCAGCATTTT. This encodes CSTGEFGQPQHF.

The V gene is TRBV11-2, the J gene TRBJ2-7; 9 positions agree with TRBD1. Trimming took 3 bases from V and 7 from J; bases not matched to a gene: 10. The CDR3 has 15 residues. Germline CDR1 SGHAT, CDR2 FQNNGV. The DNA of the CDR3 is TGTGCCAGCAGCTTCGCCGGGACAGGGTTTGGGGAGCAGTACTTC. Amino acids: CASSFAGTGFGEQYF.

The V and J genes are TRBV7-8 and TRBJ2-2; 7 bases match TRBD2. The CDR3 has 16 amino acids. The J segment lost 0 bases and the V segment lost 5 bases, leaving 6 bases of the junction unmatched. CDR1 is SGHVS and CDR2 is FQNEAQ in the germline V gene. CDR3 nucleotide sequence: TGTGCCAGCAGCCAAGGCGCGGGGGCGAACACCGGGGAGCTGTTTTTT. This translates into CASSQGAGANTGELFF.

The rearrangement joins TRBV28 to TRBJ2-7, with 8 bases that match TRBD2. With V trimmed by 6 bases and J by 2 bases, 12 bases remained unmatched. Germline V gene lookup returns CDR1 MDHEN and CDR2 SYDVKM. The CDR3 extends over 16 amino acids. The CDR3 spells CASSGGAGRGTYEQYF. DNA for the CDR3: TGTGCCAGCAGCGGGGGGGCGGGACGGGGAACCTACGAGCAGTACTTC.

The chain is built from TRBV7-9 and TRBJ1-4; D unresolved. The CDR3 loop spans 14 amino acids. In germline, CDR1 is SEHNR, CDR2 FQNEAQ (reference sequence). V shed 5 bases and J shed 5 bases, with 12 bases lying between them. CDR3 sequence reads: CASSPKERNEKLFF. The CDR3 coding sequence is TGTGCCAGCAGCCCGAAGGAGAGAAATGAAAAACTGTTTTTT.

The V gene is TRBV6-4, the J gene TRBJ1-5; possibly TRBD1 for D (6 bases). CDR3 size: 14 residues. Germline lookup yields CDR1 MRHNA and CDR2 SNTAGT. Between the trimmed V and J ends, which lost 6 bases and 4 bases, there was a span of 13 bases. This CDR3 reads CASRETGRNQPQHF. In nucleotides, the CDR3 is TGTGCCAGCAGAGAGACAGGCAGGAATCAGCCCCAGCATTTT.

V usage is TRBV5-6 and J usage is TRBJ1-1; D uncertain. V was trimmed by 0 bases and J by 5 bases, leaving 17 bases between them. This CDR3 spans 16 amino acids. In germline, CDR1 is SGHDT, CDR2 YYEEEE. The CDR3 coding sequence is TGTGCCAGCAGCTTGGGCCCCCGTGGGTTGCGGACTGAAGCTTTCTTT. Amino acid sequence: CASSLGPRGLRTEAFF.

The gene calls are TRBV5-1 and TRBJ1-2; TRBD1 matches 8 bases. The CDR3 is 15 amino acids. V lost 0 bases, J lost 7 bases, and 8 bases stayed unmatched. Germline CDR1 is SGHRS and CDR2 is YFSETQ. The CDR3 DNA is TGCGCCAGCAGCTTGGAGCGTCGACAGGGGATTGGCTACACCTTC. It translates to CASSLERRQGIGYTF.

This chain links TRBV18 with TRBJ2-3; D unresolved. The CDR3 is 13 residues long. Trimming took off 3 bases at V and 0 bases at J, with 4 bases between the two ends. Germline lookup yields CDR1 KGHSH and CDR2 LQKENI. CDR3 in amino acids: CASSPQSTDTQYF. The CDR3 DNA follows: TGTGCCAGCTCACCCCAAAGCACAGATACGCAGTATTTT.

The V gene is TRBV10-3, the J gene TRBJ1-2, with a possible D match to TRBD1 (5 bases). V lost 9 bases and J 8 bases, leaving 13 bases between the germline ends. From germline, CDR1 is ENHRY and CDR2 SYGVKD. The CDR3 is made up of 11 amino acids. DNA for the CDR3: TGTGCCATATCCCCGGGGGACGGCTACACCTTC. It encodes CAISPGDGYTF.

This chain joins TRBV27 and TRBJ2-7; no definite D call. The CDR3 extends over 14 amino acids. Trimming took off 4 bases at V and 3 bases at J, with 13 bases between the two ends. Germline CDR1 MNHEY, CDR2 SMNVEV (reference sequence). The CDR3 reads CASSSNAAGYEQYF. The DNA for the CDR3 is TGTGCCAGCAGTTCGAACGCGGCAGGCTACGAGCAGTACTTC.

This clone occurred once. The V call is TRBV11-1, the J call TRBJ1-2; no reliable D call. The CDR3 has 15 residues. V was pared by 2 bases and J by 5 bases, with 15 bases between. Germline assignment: CDR1 SGHAT and CDR2 FQDESV (reference sequence). Written as DNA, the CDR3 is TGTGCCAGCAGCTTAACGAGGGAAATTGGGTATGGCTACACCTTC. Translation: CASSLTREIGYGYTF.

The rearrangement uses TRBV19 and TRBJ2-2; 9 nucleotides line up with TRBD1. V was pared by 7 bases and J by 7 bases, with 7 bases of the junction left unmatched. The CDR3 is 14 amino acids. The V gene's germline CDR1 is LNHDA and CDR2 SQIVND (reference sequence). CDR3 in amino acids: CASKGTGFVGELFF. The DNA for the CDR3 is TGTGCCAGTAAGGGGACAGGGTTCGTCGGGGAGCTGTTTTTT.

This chain uses TRBV27 with TRBJ1-2; D call uncertain. Germline V gives CDR1 MNHEY, CDR2 SMNVEV (reference sequence). CDR3 size: 13 residues. V gave up 3 bases and J gave up 8 bases, with 13 bases separating them. This CDR3 reads CASSFVGSGGYTF. CDR3 sequence (DNA): TGTGCCAGCAGTTTTGTAGGATCGGGCGGCTACACCTTC.

The chain uses TRBV30 and TRBJ2-2, with 13 bases fitting TRBD2. This CDR3 region has 18 residues. CDR1 and CDR2 (germline): GTSNPN, SVGIG (reference sequence). The trim removed 1 base at V and 4 bases at J, leaving 9 bases unmatched. The CDR3 region has the DNA TGTGCCTGGAGTGCCATCGGACTAGCGGGAGTCTCCACCGGGGAGCTGTTTTTT. Protein sequence: CAWSAIGLAGVSTGELFF.

V gene TRBV6-1 combines with J gene TRBJ1-5; the D is unclear. CDR3 length equals 16 residues. The germline V gene has CDR1 MNHNS and CDR2 SASEGT. V lost 3 bases and J 0 bases, leaving 12 bases between the germline ends. CDR3 sequence: CASSDQIRYSNQPQHF. The CDR3 nucleotides read TGTGCCAGCAGTGATCAGATCCGTTATAGCAATCAGCCCCAGCATTTT.

The chain uses TRBV19 and TRBJ2-3, with 12 bases aligning to TRBD2. CDR3 length: 17 residues. With V trimmed by 5 bases and J by 2 bases, 8 bases remained unmatched. Germline assignment: CDR1 LNHDA and CDR2 SQIVND (reference sequence). CDR3 coding DNA: TGTGCCAGTAGTCTGGGACTAGCGGGTATATCCACAGATACGCAGTATTTT. It codes for CASSLGLAGISTDTQYF.

This chain links TRBV19 with TRBJ1-5, with D maybe TRBD1 (5 bases). The V end lost 3 bases, the J end lost 3 bases, and 9 bases lay between the germline ends. The CDR3 has 14 amino acids. In germline, CDR1 is LNHDA, CDR2 SQIVND (reference sequence). CDR3 sequence: CASSIDSYNQPQHF. Written as DNA, the CDR3 is TGTGCCAGTAGTATTGACAGCTACAATCAGCCCCAGCATTTT.

J is TRBJ2-3 and V is TRBV29-1; D perhaps matches TRBD1 (5 bases). V was trimmed by 6 bases and J by 0 bases, leaving 13 bases between them. The CDR3 runs to 14 residues. The germline gives CDR1 SQVTM, CDR2 ANQGSEA. In DNA, the CDR3 is TGCAGCGTAGGGGTGAGCCCCAGCACAGATACGCAGTATTTT. It codes for CSVGVSPSTDTQYF.

As regards this clone: The same CDR3 also results from other DNA sequences found in this sample. The chain carries TRBV5-1 and TRBJ2-1; D assignment may be TRBD1 or TRBD2 (5 bases each). Trimming cost V 0 bases and J 0 bases, with 7 bases left between them. The germline V gene has CDR1 SGHRS and CDR2 YFSETQ. This CDR3 has 15 residues. Here the CDR3 reads CASSLVGDSYNEQFF. The CDR3 DNA is TGCGCCAGCAGCTTGGTGGGGGACTCCTACAATGAGCAGTTCTTC.